This T cell receptor beta chain was found in a study of metastatic and nonmetastatic thyroid tumors. Patients had received no treatment of any kind before thyroid surgery. Study-level points and caveats: As reported, TCR beta diversity in blood and tumor was significantly higher in malignant thyroid tumors than in benign nodules.

The authors' processing: Construction of a distant-metastasis classifier for papillary thyroid cancer relied on CDR3 differences across clinicopathological groups. Using MiXCR, TCRdb reanalyzed the PCR reads. TCRdb assigned the V and J calls; the authors' analysis was not used. The table lists 30,000 to 45,000 clones, more than 15% of them singletons. This clone was counted at least ten times. No antigen is known for it. The germline gives CDR1 ENHRY, CDR2 SYGVKD. Between the trimmed V and J ends, which lost 6 bases and 0 bases, there was a span of 7 bases. The CDR3 sequence is 13 residues long. This receptor was identified in a female donor with papillary thyroid cancer or a benign thyroid nodule (not recorded which). Some clones in this sample may be carry-over from other donors' samples. The rearrangement joins TRBV10-3 to TRBJ2-3; no firm D call. The sample was blood. The CDR3 DNA reads TGTGCCATCAGGGTGGAGAGCACAGATACGCAGTATTTT. It specifies CAIRVESTDTQYF.